This T cell receptor (beta chain) was documented in a study of cytomegalovirus exposure and HLA in healthy donors. Points from the study as a whole: Presence/absence comparisons presumed near-even sequencing depth among donors.

The PCR contained 60 Vbeta and 13 Jbeta primers. The data were produced by immunoSEQ multiplex PCR, yet TCRdb's version contains in-frame clones alone and is incomplete. The data contain about 160,000 clones, about 85% of them seen just once; the ten biggest clones take up roughly 1.4%. To note about this clone: Its target is unknown.

The ends lost 4 bases at V and 6 bases at J; junction bases unmatched: 13. Looked up from germline, CDR1 is KGHSH and CDR2 is LQKENI. The CDR3 runs to 16 residues. The source is a man aged 45-65 years in good health and CMV-seropositive. J is TRBJ2-7 and V is TRBV18; TRBD1 agrees at 9 bases. Sequencing was performed on PBMCs. The CDR3 is CASSLASTGGEGEQYF. CDR3 in DNA: TGTGCCAGCTCACTCGCATCGACAGGGGGGGAAGGCGAGCAGTACTTC.